These 14 T cell receptor beta chains originate from one sample sequenced in a study of CD8 T cells in ankylosing spondylitis. MiXCR, run by TCRdb on the 5' RACE reads, gives a single entry per CDR3 protein. The sample has around 250,000 distinct CDR3 sequences, around a tenth seen once. What was sequenced was blood, either unsorted or a sorted T cell fraction (not recorded which). The source of these receptors is a male donor with ankylosing spondylitis or in good health (not recorded which).

This clonotype was counted at least ten times. The CDR3 DNA reads TGCGCCAGCAGCTTGGAACAGCAGGGATACACCGGGGAGCTGTTTTTT. As protein: CASSLEQQGYTGELFF. This chain uses TRBV5-1 with TRBJ2-2, with a weak D call TRBD1 (5 bases). The germline V gene encodes CDR1 SGHRS and CDR2 YFSETQ. The CDR3 is made up of 16 amino acids. Trimming shortened V by 0 bases and J by 3 bases, and 12 bases separated the two germline ends.

This clonotype has at least ten counts. V and J are TRBV5-1 and TRBJ2-2; D remains unclear. CDR1 is SGHRS, CDR2 YFSETQ, per germline. Trimming cost V 1 base and J 0 bases, with 28 bases left between them. This CDR3 is 22 amino acids long. CDR3 region: CASSLWGATKVLPFANTGELFF. The CDR3 DNA is TGCGCCAGCAGCTTGTGGGGTGCGACAAAAGTCCTCCCATTCGCGAACACCGGGGAGCTGTTTTTT.

This chain links TRBV7-2 with TRBJ1-6; D gene uncertain. The CDR3 length is 14 residues. The germline V and J ends were trimmed by 5 bases and 8 bases, with 13 bases remaining between them. Looked up from germline, CDR1 is SGHTA and CDR2 is FQGNSA. The CDR3, as DNA: TGTGCCAGCAGCCCCCACCGGGTGGATTCACCCCTCCACTTT. Translated, it gives CASSPHRVDSPLHF.

The V and J genes are TRBV7-6 and TRBJ2-3; D is possibly TRBD2 (5 bases). V lost 1 base and J 2 bases, leaving 10 bases between the germline ends. The germline V gene encodes CDR1 SGHVS and CDR2 FNYEAQ. This CDR3 region has 15 residues. The CDR3 DNA sequence: TGTGCCAGCAGCTTAGTTTTGCGGGCCACAGATACGCAGTATTTT. Amino acids: CASSLVLRATDTQYF.

About this clonotype itself: Given a much more abundant clone one base away, this may be a read error. The chain employs TRBV29-1 and TRBJ2-1; D is unresolved. The CDR3 is 13 amino acids. Germline V CDR1 and CDR2: SQVTM, ANQGSEA. The CDR3, as DNA: TGCAGCGTTGAAGAGACATCAACTAATGCGCAGTTCTTC. Amino acids: CSVEETSTNAQFF.

This clonotype was detected ten times or more. V is TRBV20-1 and J is TRBJ2-3; 10 positions match TRBD2. Germline CDR1 and CDR2: DFQATT and SNEGSKA (reference sequence). V lost 2 bases, J lost 1 base, and 6 bases stayed unmatched. This CDR3 comprises 16 residues. The CDR3 loop is CSARRTSGGGTDTQYF. As DNA, the CDR3 is TGCAGTGCTAGAAGGACTAGCGGAGGGGGCACAGATACGCAGTATTTT.

This clonotype was picked up a small number of times. V usage is TRBV5-1 and J usage is TRBJ2-4, with D possibly matching TRBD1 (6 bases). The V end lost 2 bases, the J end lost 1 base, and 13 bases lay between the germline ends. In germline, CDR1 is SGHRS, CDR2 YFSETQ. This CDR3 spans 16 amino acids. The CDR3: CASSFGTGSAKNIQYF. CDR3 coding DNA: TGCGCCAGCAGCTTTGGCACAGGGAGCGCCAAAAACATTCAGTACTTC.

This clonotype was found a few times. The rearrangement joins TRBV7-9 to TRBJ1-4; 8 positions match TRBD1. From germline, CDR1 is SEHNR and CDR2 FQNEAQ (reference sequence). Unmatched junction bases numbered 10, after V lost 7 bases and J lost 0 bases. The CDR3 is 17 residues long. Written as DNA, the CDR3 is TGTGCCAGCACCACTCCGGGACAGGCGACAACTAATGAAAAACTGTTTTTT. It is translated as CASTTPGQATTNEKLFF.

This clonotype was seen a few times. V and J are TRBV29-1 and TRBJ2-1; 13 bases line up with TRBD2. Germline CDR1 and CDR2: SQVTM and ANQGSEA. The ends lost 5 bases at V and 5 bases at J; junction bases unmatched: 3. The CDR3 contains 14 residues. CDR3 sequence reads: CSVSLAGGNNEQFF. CDR3 sequence (DNA): TGCAGCGTTTCACTAGCGGGAGGGAACAATGAGCAGTTCTTC.

This clonotype was seen more than once but under ten times. The genes are TRBV6-1 and TRBJ1-4; 7 bases are a match to TRBD1. Per germline, CDR1 MNHNS and CDR2 SASEGT. With V trimmed by 6 bases and J by 11 bases, 12 bases remained unmatched. The CDR3 covers 14 residues. The chain's CDR3 is CASSPSPRGGKLFF. The CDR3 region has the DNA TGTGCCAGCAGCCCCTCCCCCAGGGGGGGCAAACTGTTTTTT.

This clonotype has at least ten counts. This chain uses TRBV20-1 with TRBJ2-7, with D maybe TRBD2 (6 bases). Trimming removed 6 bases from V and 0 bases from J, with 15 bases in between. This CDR3 has 14 amino acids. Germline V gene lookup returns CDR1 DFQATT and CDR2 SNEGSKA (reference sequence). CDR3 DNA sequence: TGCAGTGCCAAGGGAGGAACGGCCTCCTACGAGCAGTACTTC. This sequence encodes CSAKGGTASYEQYF.

This clonotype was picked up many times. The V and J genes are TRBV5-1 and TRBJ1-6; D perhaps matches TRBD1 (5 bases). V was clipped by 3 bases and J by 7 bases, with 17 bases between them. Germline CDR1 reads SGHRS; CDR2 reads YFSETQ. The CDR3 has 16 amino acids. CDR3 coding DNA: TGCGCCAGCAGCTCGGTCACCGCAGGGCCGAATTCACCCCTCCACTTT. It specifies CASSSVTAGPNSPLHF.

This clonotype was found a few times. The genes are TRBV7-8 and TRBJ2-2; D possibly corresponds to TRBD1 (6 bases). The V and J ends lost 0 bases and 4 bases respectively, with 12 bases between them. This CDR3 spans 16 amino acids. CDR1 and CDR2 (germline): SGHVS, FQNEAQ. DNA for the CDR3: TGTGCCAGCAGCTTAGCTGCTAGGGGGACCACCGGGGAGCTGTTTTTT. As protein: CASSLAARGTTGELFF.

This rearrangement joins TRBV20-1 to TRBJ1-4; D unclear. V lost 1 base, J lost 4 bases, and 10 bases lay in between. Germline lookup yields CDR1 DFQATT and CDR2 SNEGSKA (reference sequence). The length of the CDR3 is 14 residues. The CDR3 DNA reads as TGCAGTGCTAGAGGACCGGGGTGTAATGAAAAACTGTTTTTT. It yields the protein CSARGPGCNEKLFF.